The source of this T cell receptor beta chain is a study of control samples from healthy donors and cancer patients. Repertoires were generated with immunoSEQ multiplex PCR, while TCRdb's copy carries only in-frame clones and drops some. The sample has around 75,000 clones; almost 95% are singletons. The CDR3 loop spans 16 amino acids. With 0 bases removed from V and 6 bases from J, the gap between germline ends came to 14 bases. Germline V CDR1 and CDR2: MGHRA, YSYEKL. This TCR was recovered from a woman aged 55-70 years in good health. Sequenced sample: blood. V gene TRBV4-1 combines with J gene TRBJ1-4; weak D call: TRBD1 (5 bases). As DNA, the CDR3 is TGCGCCAGCAGCCAAGATCCTGCCAGGGATTATGAAAAACTGTTTTTT. Translating gives CASSQDPARDYEKLFF.